Following are 28 T cell receptor beta chains from one sample sequenced in a study of cytomegalovirus exposure and HLA in healthy donors. Amplification used 60 Vbeta primers and 13 Jbeta primers. Clones were read by immunoSEQ multiplex PCR, and TCRdb kept only the in-frame ones, dropping some. This repertoire includes approximately 140,000 clones. The sample consisted of PBMCs. All receptors come from a woman between 18 and 29 years old in good health and CMV-seronegative.

A note on this clone: At one of its ends the junction is not consistent with the germline gene, which may arise from a read error. The CDR3 nucleotides are TGTGCTAGCAGCCCCTACAGGGGCTTAACGACCGGGGAGCTGTTTTTT. It is translated as CASSPYRGLTTGELFF. The rearrangement uses TRBV7-7 and TRBJ2-2; TRBD1 agrees at 7 bases. The CDR3 has 16 amino acids. Germline V gene lookup returns CDR1 SSHAT and CDR2 FNYEAQ (reference sequence). The complete variable domain, with remaining parts taken from reference TRBV7-7 and TRBJ2-2, reads GAGVSQSPRYKVTKRGQDVTLRCDPISSHATLYWYQQALGQGPEFLTYFNYEAQPDKSGLPSDRFSAERPEGSISTLTIQRTEQRDSAMYRCASSPYRGLTTGELFFGEGSRLTVL.

The chain joins TRBV30 to TRBJ1-5, with no clear D. Trimming stripped 3 bases from V and 0 bases from J, with 18 bases between. This CDR3 contains 17 residues. Germline loops: CDR1 GTSNPN, CDR2 SVGIG (reference sequence). This CDR3 reads CAWRPRSTSHSNQPQHF. The CDR3 DNA sequence: TGTGCCTGGAGGCCTAGAAGCACGTCCCATAGCAATCAGCCCCAGCATTTT.

V and J are TRBV19 and TRBJ2-7, with D perhaps assigned TRBD1 or TRBD2 (5 bases each). Germline CDR1 and CDR2: LNHDA and SQIVND (reference sequence). The V end was cut by 5 bases, the J end by 7 bases, with 15 bases between. The length of the CDR3 is 13 residues. CDR3 sequence reads: CASSVSRDREQYV. CDR3 nucleotide sequence: TGTGCCAGTAGTGTCTCCAGGGACCGGGAGCAGTACGTC.

V and J are TRBV7-3 and TRBJ2-2; 7 bases agree with TRBD2. This CDR3 contains 13 residues. The V segment lost 5 bases and the J segment 6 bases; nucleotides outside the gene matches: 3. Per the germline V gene, CDR1 is SGHTA and CDR2 is FQGTGA. The CDR3 nucleotides read TGTGCCAGCAGCCCAAGCGGGGCCGGGGAGCTGTTTTTT. Its translation: CASSPSGAGELFF. Complete variable domain (other parts from reference TRBV7-3 and TRBJ2-2): GAGVSQTPSNKVTEKGKYVELRCDPISGHTALYWYRQSLGQGPEFLIYFQGTGAADDSGLPNDRFFAVRPEGSVSTLKIQRTERGDSAVYLCASSPSGAGELFFGEGSRLTVL.

The chain is built from TRBV27 and TRBJ1-4; 10 bases match TRBD1. The CDR3 totals 18 residues. V gave up 3 bases and J gave up 4 bases; unmatched junction bases: 11. The V gene's germline CDR1 is MNHEY and CDR2 SMNVEV (reference sequence). The CDR3 loop is CASSFHGRQGAVNEKLFF. The CDR3 region has the DNA TGTGCCAGCAGTTTTCACGGACGACAGGGGGCCGTTAATGAAAAACTGTTTTTT. Combining the CDR3 with reference TRBV27 and TRBJ1-4 gives the whole variable domain EAQVTQNPRYLITVTGKKLTVTCSQNMNHEYMSWYRQDPGLGLRQIYYSMNVEVTDKGDVPEGYKVSRKEKRNFPLILESPSPNQTSLYFCASSFHGRQGAVNEKLFFGSGTQLSVL.

The rearrangement uses TRBV15 and TRBJ2-2; 9 nucleotides match TRBD1. With 4 bases clipped from V and 3 bases from J, the junction kept 3 bases outside the gene matches. CDR1 is LNHNV, CDR2 YYDKDF, per germline (reference sequence). The CDR3 sequence is 15 residues long. The CDR3 here is CATSTGTGHTGELFF. Written as DNA, the CDR3 is TGTGCCACCAGCACCGGGACAGGGCACACCGGGGAGCTGTTTTTT.

J is TRBJ2-1 and V is TRBV4-1; 7 bases align to TRBD2. The ends lost 0 bases at V and 2 bases at J; junction bases unmatched: 10. The CDR3 spans 18 residues. Germline V CDR1 and CDR2: MGHRA, YSYEKL. The CDR3 here is CASSQDFGSGSAYNEQFF. The CDR3 coding sequence is TGCGCCAGCAGCCAAGATTTTGGTAGCGGGTCCGCCTACAATGAGCAGTTCTTC.

The J gene is TRBJ1-1, the V gene TRBV23-1; tentative D call: TRBD1 (5 bases). TRBV23-1 is an ORF, and what it does is uncertain. The V and J ends lost 3 bases and 0 bases respectively, with 11 bases between them. CDR3 length equals 15 residues. CDR3 nucleotides: TGCGCCAGCAGTCAGTCCCCAGGGATGAACACTGAAGCTTTCTTT. Its protein product is CASSQSPGMNTEAFF.

This sequence joins TRBV6-6 and TRBJ1-5; D not resolved. Germline assignment: CDR1 MNHNY and CDR2 SVGAGI (reference sequence). Trimming removed 3 bases from V and 5 bases from J, with 8 bases in between. The CDR3 totals 13 residues. The CDR3 DNA sequence: TGTGCCAGCAGTTATACAGCCGATCAGCCCCAGCATTTT. Encoded protein: CASSYTADQPQHF.

This rearrangement joins TRBV5-1 to TRBJ1-1; the D is unclear. The CDR3 extends over 14 amino acids. Trimming took off 1 base at V and 0 bases at J, with 7 bases between the two ends. CDR1 is SGHRS and CDR2 is YFSETQ in the germline V gene. CDR3 region: CASSLTALNTEAFF. In nucleotides, the CDR3 is TGCGCCAGCAGCTTGACAGCCCTGAACACTGAAGCTTTCTTT.

This chain connects TRBV10-3 to TRBJ2-7; D is uncertain. Germline V gene data show CDR1 as ENHRY and CDR2 as SYGVKD. The CDR3 totals 14 residues. V dropped 0 bases and J dropped 3 bases, with 9 bases sitting between them. The chain's CDR3 is CAISESIRNYEQYF. The CDR3, as DNA: TGTGCCATCAGTGAGTCCATCAGAAACTACGAGCAGTACTTC.

CDR3: CSVESGYEQYF. For the CDR3, the DNA is TGCAGCGTTGAATCAGGCTACGAGCAGTACTTC. The chain employs TRBV29-1 and TRBJ2-7, with unresolved D. Per germline, CDR1 SQVTM and CDR2 ANQGSEA. The CDR3 is 11 amino acids. The V end was cut by 2 bases, the J end by 3 bases, with 5 bases between.

The rearrangement joins TRBV6-1 to TRBJ2-5; 11 nucleotides match TRBD2. CDR3 length equals 14 residues. The ends lost 8 bases at V and 5 bases at J; junction bases unmatched: 7. CDR1 and CDR2 from the germline V gene are MNHNS and SASEGT. The CDR3, as DNA: TGTGCCAGCGGAGCACTAGCGGGAGTGGAGACCCAGTACTTC. Its translation is CASGALAGVETQYF.

The CDR3 DNA reads TGTGCCAGCAGTGATCACATTGGGCCTGAAGCTTTCTTT. This gives the protein CASSDHIGPEAFF. V is TRBV28 and J is TRBJ1-1; D is uncertain. CDR3 length equals 13 residues. Germline CDR1 MDHEN, CDR2 SYDVKM. The ends were cut back, 5 bases at V and 6 bases at J, with 13 bases in the middle.

The V call is TRBV19, the J call TRBJ2-5; the D gene is possibly TRBD2 (6 bases). The germline V and J ends were trimmed by 2 bases and 11 bases, with 18 bases remaining between them. The germline V gene encodes CDR1 LNHDA and CDR2 SQIVND (reference sequence). The CDR3 totals 14 residues. CDR3 sequence: CASSINRQGREQYF. CDR3 in DNA: TGTGCCAGTAGTATAAACCGGCAGGGACGGGAGCAGTACTTC.

The rearrangement links TRBV5-1 to TRBJ2-1, with TRBD2 identical over 10 bases. V gave up 4 bases and J gave up 0 bases; unmatched junction bases: 25. CDR3 size: 23 residues. CDR1 SGHRS and CDR2 YFSETQ come from the germline V gene. CDR3 residues: CASSPAYPGTSERATNSYNEQFF. CDR3 nucleotide sequence: TGCGCCAGCAGCCCCGCTTACCCCGGGACTAGCGAGAGGGCCACAAACTCCTACAATGAGCAGTTCTTC.

V usage is TRBV19 and J usage is TRBJ2-3; 7 positions agree with TRBD1. The length of the CDR3 is 13 residues. Losses at the gene ends were 6 bases for V and 9 bases for J; bases not matched to a gene: 9. Per germline, CDR1 LNHDA and CDR2 SQIVND (reference sequence). The CDR3 here is CASSHPQGVTQYF. For the CDR3, the DNA is TGTGCCAGTAGCCACCCCCAGGGGGTAACGCAGTATTTT.

The V gene is TRBV2, the J gene TRBJ2-7, with TRBD1 as a possible D gene (11 bases). The CDR3 runs to 18 residues. The germline V gene has CDR1 SNHLY and CDR2 FYNNEI. Trimming left V 8 bases short and J 5 bases short, with 31 bases between. CDR3 DNA: TGTGCCAGCCACAGGACAGGGGGCTCACTAGCGGGATTCCACGAGCAGTACGTC. Protein: CASHRTGGSLAGFHEQYV.

The CDR3 here is CASSSFGQDLNEKLFF. The CDR3 DNA sequence: TGTGCCAGCAGCTCCTTCGGACAGGACCTTAATGAAAAACTGTTTTTT. This rearrangement joins TRBV7-9 to TRBJ1-4; 7 nucleotides match TRBD1. The CDR3 loop spans 16 amino acids. Germline CDR1 and CDR2: SEHNR and FQNEAQ (reference sequence). The junction had 9 bases not matched to a gene; V was cut back by 4 bases and J by 4 bases.

The chain is built from TRBV7-6 and TRBJ2-1; 10 bases map to TRBD2. J lost 7 bases, V lost 5 bases, and 8 bases had no gene match. Germline assignment: CDR1 SGHVS and CDR2 FNYEAQ. The CDR3 totals 15 residues. CDR3 DNA: TGTGCCAGCAGCACCGGGACTAGCGTATTTAATGAGCAGTTCTTC. Its protein product is CASSTGTSVFNEQFF.

The chain employs TRBV6-6 and TRBJ1-5; no definite D call. Trimming removed 11 bases at V and 2 bases at J, with 13 bases between. Germline CDR1 and CDR2: MNHNY and SVGAGI (reference sequence). The CDR3 length is 13 residues. CDR3 protein: CAVASDGNQPQHF. The CDR3 nucleotides read TGTGCCGTAGCCTCGGATGGCAATCAGCCCCAGCATTTT.

The V gene is TRBV5-6, the J gene TRBJ2-7, with 8 bases lining up with TRBD1. From germline, CDR1 is SGHDT and CDR2 YYEEEE. V lost 2 bases and J lost 3; bases outside the gene matches: 7. The CDR3 totals 15 residues. The CDR3 DNA reads as TGTGCCAGCAGCTTTCCGTACAGGGGGTACTACGAGCAGTACGTC. Translating it yields CASSFPYRGYYEQYV.

The chain carries TRBV6-1 and TRBJ2-7; D possibly corresponds to TRBD2 (6 bases). V gave up 2 bases and J gave up 1 base, with 9 bases separating them. Germline CDR1 and CDR2: MNHNS and SASEGT. This CDR3 region has 14 residues. The CDR3 loop reads CASSESGLSYEQYV. Written as DNA, the CDR3 is TGTGCCAGCAGTGAATCGGGACTTTCCTACGAGCAGTACGTC.

The V gene is TRBV6-1, the J gene TRBJ1-1, with 10 bases fitting TRBD1. The CDR3 is made up of 15 amino acids. The V and J ends lost 6 bases and 0 bases, in that order; junction bases with no gene match: 4. Germline V gene data show CDR1 as MNHNS and CDR2 as SASEGT. This chain's CDR3 is CASRYDRGLNTEAFF. Here the CDR3 DNA reads TGTGCCAGCAGGTATGACAGGGGGCTGAACACTGAAGCTTTCTTT.

This chain connects TRBV10-3 to TRBJ2-1, with 7 bases identical to TRBD1. V gave up 6 bases and J gave up 5 bases; unmatched junction bases: 7. The CDR3 is made up of 14 amino acids. Germline V CDR1 and CDR2: ENHRY, SYGVKD. The CDR3 bases are TGTGCCATCAGCACCGGGACAGTTAACAATGAGCAGTTCTTC. Amino acid sequence: CAISTGTVNNEQFF.

This chain connects TRBV28 to TRBJ1-1; TRBD1 might be the D (5 bases). Trimming took off 6 bases at V and 6 bases at J, with 11 bases between the two ends. Germline values: CDR1 MDHEN, CDR2 SYDVKM. The CDR3 has 12 residues. CDR3 loop: CASSSQGPEAFF. The CDR3 nucleotides read TGTGCCAGCAGCTCGCAGGGTCCTGAAGCTTTCTTT.

The gene calls are TRBV18 and TRBJ1-5, with a possible D match to TRBD1 (5 bases). The germline V and J ends were trimmed by 4 bases and 5 bases, with 9 bases remaining between them. Germline CDR1 reads KGHSH; CDR2 reads LQKENI. The CDR3 runs 13 residues. For the CDR3, the DNA is TGTGCCAGCTCACAAGGGGCAGATCAGCCCCAGCATTTT. Its translation is CASSQGADQPQHF.

This chain joins TRBV7-9 and TRBJ2-7, with TRBD2 matching over 11 bases. The CDR3 totals 15 residues. Germline values: CDR1 SEHNR, CDR2 FQNEAQ (reference sequence). V lost 4 bases, J lost 4 bases, and 6 bases stayed unmatched. CDR3 DNA: TGTGCCAGCAGCTCAATTTGGACTAGCGGGTACGAGCAGTACTTC. This gives the protein CASSSIWTSGYEQYF. Full variable domain (outside the CDR3, taken from reference TRBV7-9 and TRBJ2-7): DTGVSQNPRHKITKRGQNVTFRCDPISEHNRLYWYRQTLGQGPEFLTYFQNEAQLEKSRLLSDRFSAERPKGSFSTLEIQRTEQGDSAMYLCASSSIWTSGYEQYFGPGTRLTVT.